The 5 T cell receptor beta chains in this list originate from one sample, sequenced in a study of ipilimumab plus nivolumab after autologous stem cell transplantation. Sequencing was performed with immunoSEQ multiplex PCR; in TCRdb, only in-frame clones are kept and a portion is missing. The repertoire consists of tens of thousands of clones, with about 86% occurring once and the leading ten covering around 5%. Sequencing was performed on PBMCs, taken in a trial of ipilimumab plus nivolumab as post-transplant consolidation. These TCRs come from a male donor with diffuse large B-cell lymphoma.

In DNA, the CDR3 is TGTGCCAGAAGCTTGTCACAGCGGGGGGGCACCGGGGAGCTGTTTTTT. Amino acids: CARSLSQRGGTGELFF. V usage is TRBV5-3 and J usage is TRBJ2-2; 10 nucleotides agree with TRBD2. TRBV5-3 falls under the ORF class, with uncertain function. This CDR3 has 16 residues. Losses at the gene ends were 1 base for V and 4 bases for J; bases not matched to a gene: 4.

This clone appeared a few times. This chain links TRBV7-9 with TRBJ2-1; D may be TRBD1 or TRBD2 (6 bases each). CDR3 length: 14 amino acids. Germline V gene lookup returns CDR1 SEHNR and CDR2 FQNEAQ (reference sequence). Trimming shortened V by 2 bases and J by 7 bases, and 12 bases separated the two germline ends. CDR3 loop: CASSLPGGPNEQFF. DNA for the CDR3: TGTGCCAGCAGCTTACCCGGGGGCCCAAATGAGCAGTTCTTC.

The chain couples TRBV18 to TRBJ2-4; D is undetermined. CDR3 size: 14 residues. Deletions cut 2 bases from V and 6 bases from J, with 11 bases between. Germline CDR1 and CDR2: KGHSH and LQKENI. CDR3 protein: CASSPSAGPNIQYF. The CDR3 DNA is TGTGCCAGCTCACCATCCGCTGGTCCAAACATTCAGTACTTC.

DNA of the CDR3: TGTGCCAGCAGCTGGCAGGGGGCCCGGACTGAAGCTTTCTTT. It yields the protein CASSWQGARTEAFF. The chain couples TRBV5-4 to TRBJ1-1, with 8 bases matching TRBD1. CDR1 is SGHNT, CDR2 YYREEE, per germline (reference sequence). This CDR3 contains 14 residues. Trimming removed 3 bases from V and 5 bases from J; junction bases left unmatched: 6.

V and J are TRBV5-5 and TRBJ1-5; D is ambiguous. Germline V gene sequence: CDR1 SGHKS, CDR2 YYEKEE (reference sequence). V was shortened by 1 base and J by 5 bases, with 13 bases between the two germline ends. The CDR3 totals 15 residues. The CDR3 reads CASSLSGDVYQPQHF. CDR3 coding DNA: TGTGCCAGCAGCTTGAGTGGGGATGTATATCAGCCCCAGCATTTT.